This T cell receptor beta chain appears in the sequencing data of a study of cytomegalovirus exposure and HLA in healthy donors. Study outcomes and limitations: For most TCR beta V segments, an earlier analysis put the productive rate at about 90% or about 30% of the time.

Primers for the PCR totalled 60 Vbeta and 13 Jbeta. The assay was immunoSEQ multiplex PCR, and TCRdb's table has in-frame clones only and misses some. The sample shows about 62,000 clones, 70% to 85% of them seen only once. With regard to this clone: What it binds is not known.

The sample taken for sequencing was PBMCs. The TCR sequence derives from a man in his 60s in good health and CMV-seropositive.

The CDR3 spells CASRRGGGETQYF. For the CDR3, the DNA is TGTGCCAGCAGGCGGGGGGGCGGGGAGACCCAGTACTTC. The chain couples TRBV27 to TRBJ2-5; the match to TRBD2 covers 9 bases. Germline values: CDR1 MNHEY, CDR2 SMNVEV (reference sequence). Losses at the gene ends were 6 bases for V and 5 bases for J; bases not matched to a gene: 4. This CDR3 is 13 amino acids long.